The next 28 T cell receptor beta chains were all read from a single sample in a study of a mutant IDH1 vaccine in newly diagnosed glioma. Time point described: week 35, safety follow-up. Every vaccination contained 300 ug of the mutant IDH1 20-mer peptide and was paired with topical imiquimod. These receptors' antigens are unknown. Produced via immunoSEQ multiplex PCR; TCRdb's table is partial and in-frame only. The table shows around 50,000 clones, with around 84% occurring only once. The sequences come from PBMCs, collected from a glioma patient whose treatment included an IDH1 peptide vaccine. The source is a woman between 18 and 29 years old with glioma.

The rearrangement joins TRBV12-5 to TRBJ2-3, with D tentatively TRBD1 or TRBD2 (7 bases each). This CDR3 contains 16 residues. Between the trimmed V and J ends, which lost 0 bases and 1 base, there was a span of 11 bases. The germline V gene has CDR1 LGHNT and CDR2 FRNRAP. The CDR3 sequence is CASGLVSGTGTDTQYF. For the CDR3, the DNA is TGTGCTAGTGGTTTGGTAAGCGGGACAGGCACAGATACGCAGTATTTT.

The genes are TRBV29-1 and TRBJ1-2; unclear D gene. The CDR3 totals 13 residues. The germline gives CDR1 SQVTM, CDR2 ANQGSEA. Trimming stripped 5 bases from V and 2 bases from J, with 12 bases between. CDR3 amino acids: CSVFLGQNYGYTF. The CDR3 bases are TGCAGCGTTTTCCTTGGGCAGAACTATGGCTACACCTTC.

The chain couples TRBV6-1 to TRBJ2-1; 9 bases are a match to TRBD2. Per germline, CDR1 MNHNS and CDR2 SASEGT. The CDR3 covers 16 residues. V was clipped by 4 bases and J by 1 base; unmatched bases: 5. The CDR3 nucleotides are TGTGCCAGCAGTGGTCTAGCGGGAAGATCCTACAATGAGCAGTTCTTC. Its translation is CASSGLAGRSYNEQFF.

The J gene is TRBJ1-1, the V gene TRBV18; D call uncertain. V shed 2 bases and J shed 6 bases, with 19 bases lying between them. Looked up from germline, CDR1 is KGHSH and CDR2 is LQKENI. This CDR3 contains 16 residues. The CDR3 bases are TGTGCCAGCTCACCAAGTCTAAGGCCCACGGACGCTGAAGCTTTCTTT. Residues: CASSPSLRPTDAEAFF.

CDR3 DNA sequence: TGTGCCAGCAGCGTACCAGGGACTAGCGAATCCGGGGAGCTGTTTTTT. Translating gives CASSVPGTSESGELFF. V gene TRBV9 combines with J gene TRBJ2-2; 10 bases agree with TRBD2. This CDR3 comprises 16 residues. Germline V lookup: CDR1 SGDLS, CDR2 YYNGEE. V shed 1 base, J shed 6 bases, and the junction held 6 bases outside the gene matches.

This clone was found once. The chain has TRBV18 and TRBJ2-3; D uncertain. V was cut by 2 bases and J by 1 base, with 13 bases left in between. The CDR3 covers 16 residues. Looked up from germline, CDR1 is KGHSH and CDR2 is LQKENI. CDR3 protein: CASSPMSVSRTDTQYF. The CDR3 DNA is TGTGCCAGCTCACCAATGTCAGTCAGCCGCACAGATACGCAGTATTTT.

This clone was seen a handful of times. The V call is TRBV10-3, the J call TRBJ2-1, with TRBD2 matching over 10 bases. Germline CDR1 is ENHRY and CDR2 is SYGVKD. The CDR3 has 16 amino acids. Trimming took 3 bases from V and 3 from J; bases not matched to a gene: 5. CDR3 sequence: CAISDASGGDYNEQFF. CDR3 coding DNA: TGTGCCATCAGTGATGCTAGCGGGGGAGACTACAATGAGCAGTTCTTC.

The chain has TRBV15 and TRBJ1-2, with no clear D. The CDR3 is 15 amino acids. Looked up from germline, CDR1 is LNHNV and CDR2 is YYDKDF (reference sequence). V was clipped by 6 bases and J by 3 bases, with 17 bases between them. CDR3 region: CATRRTSWYDYGYTF. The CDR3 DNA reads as TGTGCCACCAGGCGCACTTCTTGGTATGACTATGGCTACACCTTC.

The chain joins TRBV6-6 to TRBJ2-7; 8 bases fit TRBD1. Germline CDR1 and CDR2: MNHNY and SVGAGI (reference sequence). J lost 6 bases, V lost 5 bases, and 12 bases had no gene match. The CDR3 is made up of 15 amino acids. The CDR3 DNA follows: TGTGCCAGCAGTACCCATGGACAGGGCCTAGGCGAGCAGTACTTC. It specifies CASSTHGQGLGEQYF.

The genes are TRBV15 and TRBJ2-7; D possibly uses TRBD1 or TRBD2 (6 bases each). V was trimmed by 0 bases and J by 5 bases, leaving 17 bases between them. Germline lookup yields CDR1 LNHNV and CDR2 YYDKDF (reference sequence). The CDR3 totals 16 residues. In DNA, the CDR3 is TGTGCCACCAGCAGAGATCTCCGGGGGACACACGACGAGCAGTACTTC. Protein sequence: CATSRDLRGTHDEQYF.

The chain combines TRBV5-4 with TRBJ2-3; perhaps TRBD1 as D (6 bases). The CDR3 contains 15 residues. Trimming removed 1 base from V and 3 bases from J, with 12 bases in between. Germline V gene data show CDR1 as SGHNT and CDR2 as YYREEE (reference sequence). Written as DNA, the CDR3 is TGTGCCAGCAGCTTGCGGCGGCAGGGGACAGATACGCAGTATTTT. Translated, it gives CASSLRRQGTDTQYF.

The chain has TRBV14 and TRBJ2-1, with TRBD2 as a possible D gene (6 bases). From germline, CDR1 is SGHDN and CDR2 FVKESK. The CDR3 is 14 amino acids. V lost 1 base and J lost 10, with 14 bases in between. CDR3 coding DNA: TGTGCCAGCAGCCAAGTTTATGGCGGAGGGGAGCAGTTCTTC. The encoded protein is CASSQVYGGGEQFF.

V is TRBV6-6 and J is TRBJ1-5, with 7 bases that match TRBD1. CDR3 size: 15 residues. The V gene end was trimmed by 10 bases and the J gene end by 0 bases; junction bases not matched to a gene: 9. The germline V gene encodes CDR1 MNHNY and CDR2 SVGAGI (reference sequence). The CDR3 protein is CATLAGTDSNQPQHF. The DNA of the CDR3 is TGTGCCACCCTGGCGGGGACAGATAGCAATCAGCCCCAGCATTTT.

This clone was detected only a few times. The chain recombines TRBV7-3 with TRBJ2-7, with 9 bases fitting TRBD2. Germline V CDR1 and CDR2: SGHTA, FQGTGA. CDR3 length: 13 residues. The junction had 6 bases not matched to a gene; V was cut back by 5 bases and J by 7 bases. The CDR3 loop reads CASSMTSGSEQYF. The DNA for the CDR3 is TGTGCCAGCAGCATGACTAGCGGTAGTGAGCAGTACTTC.

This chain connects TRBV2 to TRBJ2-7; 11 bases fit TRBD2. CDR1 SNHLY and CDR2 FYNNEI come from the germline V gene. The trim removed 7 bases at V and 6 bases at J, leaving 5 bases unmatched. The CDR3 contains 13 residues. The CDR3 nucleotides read TGTGCCAGCACAGGTCTAGCGGGAGGCGAGCAGTACTTC. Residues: CASTGLAGGEQYF.

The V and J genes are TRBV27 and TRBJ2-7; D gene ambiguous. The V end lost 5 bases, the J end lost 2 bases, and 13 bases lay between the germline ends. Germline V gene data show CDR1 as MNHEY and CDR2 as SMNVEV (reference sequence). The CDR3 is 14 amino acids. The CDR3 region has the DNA TGTGCCAGCAGTCAACATCCCAACACCTACGAGCAGTACTTC. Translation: CASSQHPNTYEQYF.

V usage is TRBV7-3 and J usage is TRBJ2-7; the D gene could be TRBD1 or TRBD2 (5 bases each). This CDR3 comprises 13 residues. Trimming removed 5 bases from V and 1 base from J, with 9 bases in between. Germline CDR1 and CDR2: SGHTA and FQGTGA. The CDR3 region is CASSLGASYEQYF. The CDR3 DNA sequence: TGTGCCAGCAGCCTCGGGGCGTCCTACGAGCAGTACTTC. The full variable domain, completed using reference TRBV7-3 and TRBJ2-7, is GAGVSQTPSNKVTEKGKYVELRCDPISGHTALYWYRQSLGQGPEFLIYFQGTGAADDSGLPNDRFFAVRPEGSVSTLKIQRTERGDSAVYLCASSLGASYEQYFGPGTRLTVT.

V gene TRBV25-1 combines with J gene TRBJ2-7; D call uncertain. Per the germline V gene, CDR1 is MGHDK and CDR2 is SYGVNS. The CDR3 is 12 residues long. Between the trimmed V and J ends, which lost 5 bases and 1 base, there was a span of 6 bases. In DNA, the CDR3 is TGTGCCAGCAGTAGCTATTCCTACGAGCAGTACTTC. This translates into CASSSYSYEQYF.

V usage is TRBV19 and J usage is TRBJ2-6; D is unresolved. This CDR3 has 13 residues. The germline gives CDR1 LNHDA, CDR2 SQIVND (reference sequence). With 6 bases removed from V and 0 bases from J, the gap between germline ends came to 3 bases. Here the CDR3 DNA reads TGTGCCAGTAGAAACTCTGGGGCCAACGTCCTGACTTTC. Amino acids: CASRNSGANVLTF.

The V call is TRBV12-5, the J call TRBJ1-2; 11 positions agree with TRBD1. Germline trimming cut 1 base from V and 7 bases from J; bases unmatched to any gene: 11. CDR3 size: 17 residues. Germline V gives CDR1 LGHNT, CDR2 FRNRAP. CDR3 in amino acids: CASGLAGTGGPPRGYTF. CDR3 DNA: TGTGCTAGTGGTTTGGCCGGGACAGGGGGTCCCCCTCGTGGCTACACCTTC.

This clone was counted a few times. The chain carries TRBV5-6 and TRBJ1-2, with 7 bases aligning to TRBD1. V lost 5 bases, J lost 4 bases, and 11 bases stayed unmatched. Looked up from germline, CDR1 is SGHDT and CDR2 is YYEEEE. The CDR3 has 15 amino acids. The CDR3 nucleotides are TGTGCCAGCAGACAATCCGGACAGGCCCTCTATGGCTACACCTTC. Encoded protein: CASRQSGQALYGYTF.

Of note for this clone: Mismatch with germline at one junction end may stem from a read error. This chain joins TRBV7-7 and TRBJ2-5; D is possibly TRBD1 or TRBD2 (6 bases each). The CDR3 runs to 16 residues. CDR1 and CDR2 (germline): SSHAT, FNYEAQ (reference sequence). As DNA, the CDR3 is TGTGCTAGCAGCCTCTTCCCCGGGGGCGGGAAAGAGACCCAGTACTTC. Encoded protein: CASSLFPGGGKETQYF.

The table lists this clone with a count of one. The CDR3 nucleotides read TGCAGCGTCCGGGACAGTGAAGAGACCCAGTACTTC. Its translation is CSVRDSEETQYF. The V gene is TRBV29-1, the J gene TRBJ2-5; 7 bases line up with TRBD1. CDR3 size: 12 residues. Germline trimming cut 6 bases from V and 3 bases from J; bases unmatched to any gene: 4. The germline gives CDR1 SQVTM, CDR2 ANQGSEA.

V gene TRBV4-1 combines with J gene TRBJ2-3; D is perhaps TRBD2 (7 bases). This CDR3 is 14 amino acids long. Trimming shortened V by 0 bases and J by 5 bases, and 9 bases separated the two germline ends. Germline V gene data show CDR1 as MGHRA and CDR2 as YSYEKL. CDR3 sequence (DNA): TGCGCCAGCAGCCAAGAAAGGGGGGGAGATACGCAGTATTTT. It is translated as CASSQERGGDTQYF.

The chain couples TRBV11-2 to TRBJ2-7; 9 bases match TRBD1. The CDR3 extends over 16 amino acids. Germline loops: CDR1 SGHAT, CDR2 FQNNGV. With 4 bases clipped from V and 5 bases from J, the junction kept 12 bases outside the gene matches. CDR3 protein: CASSSTFGQGSHEQYF. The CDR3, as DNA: TGTGCCAGCAGCTCGACCTTTGGACAGGGGAGTCACGAGCAGTACTTC.

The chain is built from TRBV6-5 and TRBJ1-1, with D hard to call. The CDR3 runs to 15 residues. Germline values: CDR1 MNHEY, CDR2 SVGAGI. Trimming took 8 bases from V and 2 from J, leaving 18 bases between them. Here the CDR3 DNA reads TGTGCCAGCTACCCCCCCGGGATTTCAAACACTGAAGCTTTCTTT. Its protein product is CASYPPGISNTEAFF.

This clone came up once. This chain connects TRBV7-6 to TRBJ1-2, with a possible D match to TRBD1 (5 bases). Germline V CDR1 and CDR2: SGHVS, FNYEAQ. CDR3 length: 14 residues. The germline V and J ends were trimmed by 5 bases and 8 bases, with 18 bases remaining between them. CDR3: CASSPARGAYGYTF. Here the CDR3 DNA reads TGTGCCAGCAGCCCCGCCCGGGGCGCATACGGCTACACCTTC.

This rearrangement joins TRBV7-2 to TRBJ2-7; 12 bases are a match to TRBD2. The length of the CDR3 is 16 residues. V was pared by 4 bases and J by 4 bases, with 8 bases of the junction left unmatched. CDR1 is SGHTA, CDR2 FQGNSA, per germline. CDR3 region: CASSSSGTSGLYEQYF. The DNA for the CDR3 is TGTGCCAGCAGCTCTTCCGGGACTAGCGGGCTTTACGAGCAGTACTTC.